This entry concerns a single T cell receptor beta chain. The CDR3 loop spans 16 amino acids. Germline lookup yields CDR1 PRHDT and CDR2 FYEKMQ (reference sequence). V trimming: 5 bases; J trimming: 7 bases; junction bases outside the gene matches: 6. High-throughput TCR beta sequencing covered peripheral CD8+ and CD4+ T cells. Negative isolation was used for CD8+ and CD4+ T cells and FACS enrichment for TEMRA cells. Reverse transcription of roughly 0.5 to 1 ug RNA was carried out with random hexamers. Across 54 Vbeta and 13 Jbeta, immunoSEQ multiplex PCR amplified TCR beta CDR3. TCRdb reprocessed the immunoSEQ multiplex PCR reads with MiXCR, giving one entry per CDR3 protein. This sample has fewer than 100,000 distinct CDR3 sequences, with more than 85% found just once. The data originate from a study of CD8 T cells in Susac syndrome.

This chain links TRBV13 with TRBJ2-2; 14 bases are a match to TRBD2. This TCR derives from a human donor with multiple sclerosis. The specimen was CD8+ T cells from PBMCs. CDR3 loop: CASSTGTSGGDGELFF. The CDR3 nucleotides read TGTGCCAGCAGCACCGGGACTAGCGGGGGAGACGGGGAGCTGTTTTTT.